This T cell receptor beta chain was obtained from a study of cytomegalovirus exposure and HLA in healthy donors. Germline V gene sequence: CDR1 SGHVS, CDR2 FNYEAQ. This CDR3 comprises 15 residues. V dropped 5 bases and J dropped 5; count of bases not matched to a gene: 7. The PCR was carried out with 60 Vbeta primers and 13 Jbeta primers. Clones were read by immunoSEQ multiplex PCR, and TCRdb kept only the in-frame ones, dropping some. The sample has 150,000 to 200,000 clones; roughly 76% are singletons. The J gene is TRBJ2-2, the V gene TRBV7-6, with TRBD1 matching 8 bases. This sequence was found in a middle-aged man in good health and CMV-seropositive. The specimen was PBMCs. The CDR3 reads CASSPRTGNTGELFF. The CDR3 DNA follows: TGTGCCAGCAGCCCCCGGACAGGGAATACCGGGGAGCTGTTTTTT.